The 10 T cell receptor beta chains in this list originate from one sample, sequenced in a study of regulatory T cells in long-lasting Graves disease. Combining iRepertoire HTBI primers with Arm-PCR of CDR3 regions, the authors built TCR beta libraries. TCRdb processed the multiplex PCR reads anew with MiXCR; each CDR3 protein has one entry. This table holds roughly 610,000 distinct CDR3 sequences, 15% to 20% found once. Time point of the sample: newly diagnosed GD, antithyroid drugs for less than 3 months. RNA from PBMCs was the source of the TCR library. The sample was also reused in another study, on T cells in Graves' hyperthyroidism and ophthalmopathy.

The specimen comprised peripheral blood mononuclear cells (PBMCs), sampled at new diagnosis, from a patient treated with antithyroid drugs. Every receptor here comes from a man between 18 and 35 years old with Graves disease.

This clonotype was recorded once. This sequence may be a read error, since a much larger clone differs from it by one base. The chain combines TRBV9 with TRBJ2-7, with TRBD1 matching 10 bases. The CDR3 is made up of 14 amino acids. Germline V gene data show CDR1 as SGDLS and CDR2 as YYNGEE. V lost 10 bases and J lost 2; bases outside the gene matches: 9. CDR3 region: CAGTPGQGPYEQYF. The CDR3 nucleotides read TGTGCCGGCACCCCGGGACAGGGGCCCTACGAGCAGTACTTC.

The chain is built from TRBV19 and TRBJ2-1; D gene uncertain. The ends were cut back, 6 bases at V and 10 bases at J, with 13 bases in the middle. The CDR3 loop spans 12 amino acids. Germline values: CDR1 LNHDA, CDR2 SQIVND (reference sequence). CDR3 region: CASRDRIGEQFF. CDR3 nucleotides: TGTGCCAGTAGGGACCGTATTGGGGAGCAGTTCTTC. The full variable domain, completed using reference TRBV19 and TRBJ2-1, is DGGITQSPKYLFRKEGQNVTLSCEQNLNHDAMYWYRQDPGQGLRLIYYSQIVNDFQKGDIAEGYSVSREKKESFPLTVTSAQKNPTAFYLCASRDRIGEQFFGPGTRLTVL.

This clonotype was recorded at least ten times. The rearrangement links TRBV29-1 to TRBJ2-7; 9 bases line up with TRBD2. The CDR3 consists of 14 residues. Losses at the gene ends were 4 bases for V and 5 bases for J; bases not matched to a gene: 9. Per the germline V gene, CDR1 is SQVTM and CDR2 is ANQGSEA. The CDR3 loop reads CSVATGTSSHEQYF. CDR3 nucleotide sequence: TGCAGCGTTGCGACCGGGACTAGCTCTCACGAGCAGTACTTC.

This clonotype came up many times. The chain carries TRBV12-3 or TRBV12-4 and TRBJ2-5; D not resolved. The CDR3 loop spans 13 amino acids. Trimming pared 5 bases from V and 4 bases from J, leaving 11 bases between. CDR3 nucleotide sequence: TGTGCCAGCAGTCGACTCTTCGGAGAGACCCAGTACTTC. Translated, it gives CASSRLFGETQYF.

The chain joins TRBV7-9 to TRBJ2-1; 13 nucleotides agree with TRBD2. Trimming removed 4 bases from V and 12 bases from J; junction bases left unmatched: 12. The CDR3 runs to 16 residues. Germline CDR1 is SEHNR and CDR2 is FQNEAQ (reference sequence). The CDR3 bases are TGTGCCAGCAGCTCCCGGGCGATACTAGCGGGAGGGGGGCAGTTCTTC. Residues: CASSSRAILAGGGQFF. The whole variable domain, filled in from reference TRBV7-9 and TRBJ2-1, reads DTGVSQNPRHKITKRGQNVTFRCDPISEHNRLYWYRQTLGQGPEFLTYFQNEAQLEKSRLLSDRFSAERPKGSFSTLEIQRTEQGDSAMYLCASSSRAILAGGGQFFGPGTRLTVL.

This clonotype was detected many times. V is TRBV6-2 or TRBV6-3 and J is TRBJ2-7; the D gene is possibly TRBD2 (6 bases). The CDR3 consists of 16 residues. V was trimmed by 6 bases and J by 4 bases, leaving 22 bases between them. Germline V CDR1 and CDR2: MNHEY, SVGEGT. Here the CDR3 reads CASRSLGWEDDYEQYF. CDR3 DNA sequence: TGTGCCAGCAGATCCCTCGGGTGGGAGGACGATTACGAGCAGTACTTC.

This clonotype occurred many times. The chain carries TRBV7-8 and TRBJ2-3; 11 bases agree with TRBD2. The CDR3 has 15 residues. The V gene's germline CDR1 is SGHVS and CDR2 FQNEAQ. V lost 5 bases and J lost 7; bases outside the gene matches: 8. The CDR3 protein is CASSPRLAGGHTQYF. The CDR3 DNA is TGTGCCAGCAGCCCGCGGCTAGCGGGAGGTCATACGCAGTATTTT. The whole variable domain, remainder taken from reference TRBV7-8 and TRBJ2-3, is GAGVSQSPRYKVAKRGQDVALRCDPISGHVSLFWYQQALGQGPEFLTYFQNEAQLDKSGLPSDRFFAERPEGSVSTLKIQRTQQEDSAVYLCASSPRLAGGHTQYFGPGTRLTVL.

The chain links TRBV7-9 to TRBJ2-1; D is unclear. CDR1 is SEHNR and CDR2 is FQNEAQ in the germline V gene (reference sequence). Trimming took off 2 bases at V and 10 bases at J, with 12 bases between the two ends. This CDR3 spans 13 amino acids. CDR3 sequence: CASSLPPGPEQFF. The CDR3 DNA sequence: TGTGCCAGCAGCTTACCCCCCGGCCCCGAGCAGTTCTTC. The full variable domain, in which reference TRBV7-9 and TRBJ2-1 provide the parts outside the CDR3, is DTGVSQNPRHKITKRGQNVTFRCDPISEHNRLYWYRQTLGQGPEFLTYFQNEAQLEKSRLLSDRFSAERPKGSFSTLEIQRTEQGDSAMYLCASSLPPGPEQFFGPGTRLTVL.

The gene calls are TRBV11-2 and TRBJ2-3; the D gene is possibly TRBD2 (5 bases). The CDR3 is 14 residues long. The germline gives CDR1 SGHAT, CDR2 FQNNGV. V lost 4 bases to trimming and J lost 8 bases, with 16 bases between them. The CDR3 DNA is TGTGCCAGCAGCTCCCCAACTAGTGTCCGTACGCAGTATTTT. This gives the protein CASSSPTSVRTQYF. Using reference TRBV11-2 and TRBJ2-3 for the parts outside the CDR3, the full variable domain is EAGVAQSPRYKIIEKRQSVAFWCNPISGHATLYWYQQILGQGPKLLIQFQNNGVVDDSQLPKDRFSAERLKGVDSTLKIQPAKLEDSAVYLCASSSPTSVRTQYFGPGTRLTVL.

This clonotype was seen more than once but under ten times. The V and J genes are TRBV15 and TRBJ2-7, with 7 bases lining up with TRBD2. This CDR3 contains 17 residues. V lost 0 bases, J lost 1 base, and 9 bases stayed unmatched. Germline CDR1 LNHNV, CDR2 YYDKDF (reference sequence). The CDR3 coding sequence is TGTGCCACCAGCAGAGAGTCCGCGGCTAGCGGTTCCTACGAGCAGTACTTC. The encoded protein is CATSRESAASGSYEQYF.